The 14 T cell receptor beta chains reported below all come from one sample, sequenced in a study of early T cells in non-severe SARS-CoV-2 infection. TCRdb processed the 5' RACE reads anew with MiXCR; each CDR3 protein has one entry. The repertoire holds around 99,000 distinct CDR3 sequences, with about 15% as singletons. The sequencing here drew on whole blood, taken at baseline. Receptor source: an adult who was a healthcare worker with PCR-confirmed SARS-CoV-2 infection or an uninfected control (not recorded which).

The rearrangement links TRBV10-3 to TRBJ2-2; the D gene is possibly TRBD2 (5 bases). Germline-derived CDR1 and CDR2 are ENHRY and SYGVKD. Trimming took 6 bases from V and 2 from J, leaving 10 bases between them. This CDR3 is 14 amino acids long. The CDR3: CAIRLGPNTGELFF. For the CDR3, the DNA is TGTGCCATCAGACTAGGGCCTAACACCGGGGAGCTGTTTTTT.

The gene calls are TRBV11-2 and TRBJ1-6; TRBD1 might be the D (6 bases). Trimming stripped 5 bases from V and 5 bases from J, with 19 bases between. Germline CDR1 is SGHAT and CDR2 is FQNNGV. The CDR3 is 17 residues long. CDR3 nucleotide sequence: TGTGCCAGCAGCCATCCCCCTACAGGGATCCATAATTCACCCCTCCACTTT. Translation: CASSHPPTGIHNSPLHF.

This clonotype has only a few counts. The gene calls are TRBV7-9 and TRBJ1-6; D uncertain. This CDR3 spans 12 amino acids. Germline V CDR1 and CDR2: SEHNR, FQNEAQ (reference sequence). Trimming took 2 bases from V and 15 from J, leaving 11 bases between them. The CDR3 sequence: CASSLSPRFLHF. DNA of the CDR3: TGTGCCAGCAGCTTATCACCGCGATTCCTCCACTTT.

The CDR3 sequence is CASSLLGAEQYF. As DNA, the CDR3 is TGTGCCAGCAGCCTCTTGGGGGCCGAGCAGTACTTC. The chain carries TRBV3-1 and TRBJ2-7; D may be TRBD1 (6 bases). V was cut by 4 bases and J by 6 bases, with 10 bases left in between. The V gene's germline CDR1 is LGHDT and CDR2 YNNKEL (reference sequence). CDR3 length: 12 amino acids.

This clonotype was seen at least ten times. This chain connects TRBV10-3 to TRBJ2-3, with TRBD2 identical over 8 bases. The CDR3 has 17 amino acids. CDR1 and CDR2 from the germline V gene are ENHRY and SYGVKD. V lost 0 bases to trimming and J lost 0 bases; unmatched junction nucleotides: 5. CDR3 in amino acids: CAISESGASGSTDTQYF. In DNA form, the CDR3 reads TGTGCCATCAGTGAGTCAGGGGCTAGCGGGAGCACAGATACGCAGTATTTT.

This clonotype has only a few counts. The gene calls are TRBV7-9 and TRBJ2-5, with 8 bases aligning to TRBD2. V lost 5 bases, J lost 5 bases, and 7 bases stayed unmatched. The germline gives CDR1 SEHNR, CDR2 FQNEAQ (reference sequence). This CDR3 has 14 residues. CDR3 DNA sequence: TGTGCCAGCAGCGACGGACTAGCTCTCGAGACCCAGTACTTC. Its protein product is CASSDGLALETQYF.

The CDR3: CASSLGTSHPDTQYF. CDR3 bases: TGTGCCAGCAGCTTAGGGACTAGCCACCCAGATACGCAGTATTTT. V usage is TRBV7-2 and J usage is TRBJ2-3; TRBD2 matches 8 bases. Germline loops: CDR1 SGHTA, CDR2 FQGNSA. The J segment lost 4 bases and the V segment lost 1 base, leaving 4 bases of the junction unmatched. This CDR3 is built from 15 residues.

The chain has TRBV24-1 and TRBJ2-5; TRBD2 aligns across 9 bases. Trimming removed 5 bases from V and 3 bases from J; junction bases left unmatched: 0. The CDR3 sequence is 13 residues long. The germline V gene has CDR1 KGHDR and CDR2 SFDVKD. This CDR3 is CATSGLAEETQYF. The CDR3, as DNA: TGTGCCACCAGTGGACTAGCGGAAGAGACCCAGTACTTC.

This clonotype was seen a few times. The V call is TRBV15, the J call TRBJ2-3, with TRBD2 matching 8 bases. Germline V gene lookup returns CDR1 LNHNV and CDR2 YYDKDF (reference sequence). The CDR3 extends over 17 amino acids. V shed 0 bases and J 3 bases; nucleotides not matched to a gene: 8. Written as DNA, the CDR3 is TGTGCCACCAGCAGAGAGCTAGCGGGTGTAGGGACAGATACGCAGTATTTT. Translated: CATSRELAGVGTDTQYF.

The V call is TRBV2, the J call TRBJ2-2, with D uncertain. V was trimmed by 8 bases and J by 4 bases, leaving 8 bases between them. In germline, CDR1 is SNHLY, CDR2 FYNNEI. This CDR3 spans 12 amino acids. CDR3 amino acids: CASLVGTGELFF. CDR3 bases: TGTGCCAGCTTGGTTGGCACCGGGGAGCTGTTTTTT.

The chain joins TRBV12-3 or TRBV12-4 to TRBJ2-5; tentatively, D is TRBD2 (6 bases). V dropped 6 bases and J dropped 4 bases, with 12 bases sitting between them. This CDR3 comprises 13 residues. The CDR3 nucleotides read TGTGCCAGCAGCCAGACGGGGGTAGAGACCCAGTACTTC. Translated: CASSQTGVETQYF.

The chain has TRBV6-5 and TRBJ1-1; D possibly corresponds to TRBD1 (5 bases). Germline CDR1 and CDR2: MNHEY and SVGAGI. V lost 2 bases and J lost 4, with 14 bases in between. The length of the CDR3 is 15 residues. CDR3 nucleotide sequence: TGTGCCAGCAGTTACGCCTTAGGGACGAGCACTGAAGCTTTCTTT. Amino acids: CASSYALGTSTEAFF.

This chain links TRBV20-1 with TRBJ2-1; D is possibly TRBD2 (6 bases). This CDR3 has 18 amino acids. V was trimmed by 5 bases and J by 1 base, leaving 24 bases between them. Germline CDR1 and CDR2: DFQATT and SNEGSKA (reference sequence). DNA for the CDR3: TGCAGTGCTGGGGGGATCAAGCGGGTAGGTTTTTCCTACAATGAGCAGTTCTTC. Its protein product is CSAGGIKRVGFSYNEQFF.

This clonotype was observed at least ten times. The chain employs TRBV4-1 and TRBJ2-7, with 8 bases matching TRBD1. Losses at the gene ends were 4 bases for V and 4 bases for J; bases not matched to a gene: 9. CDR3 length: 15 residues. Germline V gene sequence: CDR1 MGHRA, CDR2 YSYEKL. CDR3 nucleotides: TGCGCCAGCAGCCCCTTTCAGGGGGCTAGGTACGAGCAGTACTTC. Translation: CASSPFQGARYEQYF.